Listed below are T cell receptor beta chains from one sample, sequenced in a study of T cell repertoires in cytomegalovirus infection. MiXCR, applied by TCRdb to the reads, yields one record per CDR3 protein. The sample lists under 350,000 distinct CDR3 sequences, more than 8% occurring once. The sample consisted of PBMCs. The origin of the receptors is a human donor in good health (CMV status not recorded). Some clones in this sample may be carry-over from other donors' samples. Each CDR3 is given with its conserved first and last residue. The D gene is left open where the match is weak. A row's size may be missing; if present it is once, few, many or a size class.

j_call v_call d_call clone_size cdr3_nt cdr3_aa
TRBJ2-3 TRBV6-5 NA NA TGTGCCAGCAGTTACTCGGGGAACGCAGATACGCAGTATTTT CASSYSGNADTQYF
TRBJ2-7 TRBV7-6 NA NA TGTGCCAGCAGCTTAGGTAGGGGGGGTAACGAGCAGTACTTC CASSLGRGGNEQYF
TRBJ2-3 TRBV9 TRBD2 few TGTGCCAGCAGCGCAAGCGGGAGGAAAAACACAGATACGCAGTATTTT CASSASGRKNTDTQYF
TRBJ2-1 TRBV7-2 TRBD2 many TGTGCCAGCAGCGCAGCGGGGCGGGGTAGGAATGAGCAGTTCTTC CASSAAGRGRNEQFF
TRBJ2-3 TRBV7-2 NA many TGTGCCAGCAGCTTTGAGGGACTGAGGACAGATACGCAGTATTTT CASSFEGLRTDTQYF
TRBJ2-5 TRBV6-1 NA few TGTGCCGGGAGGTTGGAGGAGACCCAGTACTTC CAGRLEETQYF
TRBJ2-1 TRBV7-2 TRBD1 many TGTGCCAGCAGCCCCTCCGGGGTGAGGGGGCGCCACAATGAGCAGTTCTTC CASSPSGVRGRHNEQFF
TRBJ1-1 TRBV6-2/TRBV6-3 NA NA TGTGCCAGCAGCCAGAGCTTGGGGGGGCGCGACACTGAAGCTTTCTTT CASSQSLGGRDTEAFF
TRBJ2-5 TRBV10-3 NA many TGTGCCATCAGTGAGTCCCCGGCGGGAGAGACCCAGTACTTC CAISESPAGETQYF
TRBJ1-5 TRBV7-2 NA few TGTGCCAGCAGCTTAGCGCGGCAATCCCATAGCAATCAGCCCCAGCATTTT CASSLARQSHSNQPQHF
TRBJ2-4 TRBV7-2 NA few TGTGCCAGCAGCCCCCCCGCGACCAAAAACATTCAGTACTTC CASSPPATKNIQYF
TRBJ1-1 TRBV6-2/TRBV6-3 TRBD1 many TGTGCCAGCAGTTACGTGACAGGGAGGAACACTGAAGCTTTCTTT CASSYVTGRNTEAFF
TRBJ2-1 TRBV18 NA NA TGTGCCAGCTCACCACTTAGGGGAGCGCTTGAGCAGTTCTTC CASSPLRGALEQFF
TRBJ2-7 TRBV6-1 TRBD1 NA TGTGCCAGCTATAACCGGGACAGAAACCACGAGCAGTACTTC CASYNRDRNHEQYF
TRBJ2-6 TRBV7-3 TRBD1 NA TGTGCCAGCAGCTTCCGGCCGGGACAGACTACTGGGGCCAACGTCCTGACTTTC CASSFRPGQTTGANVLTF
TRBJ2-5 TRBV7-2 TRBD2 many TGTGCCAGCAGCTTCCAGCGGGAGACGGAGACCCAGTACTTC CASSFQRETETQYF
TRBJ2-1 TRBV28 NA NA TGTGCCAGCAGTGTCACAGGATCCTACAATGAGCAGTTCTTC CASSVTGSYNEQFF
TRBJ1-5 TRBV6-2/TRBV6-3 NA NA TGTGCCAGCAGTTTGGACAGTTATCAGCCCCAGCATTTT CASSLDSYQPQHF
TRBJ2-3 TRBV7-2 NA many TGTGCCAGCAGGATAGGGGGGGCTGCAGATACGCAGTATTTT CASRIGGAADTQYF
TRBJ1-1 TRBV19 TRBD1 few TGTGCCAGTAGCGTCTACAGGGGGCCGAGGAACACTGAAGCTTTCTTT CASSVYRGPRNTEAFF
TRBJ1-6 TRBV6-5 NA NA TGTGCCAGCAAAAAAAAAAAAACAGCTTCTTCACCCCTCCACTTT CASKKKKTASSPLHF
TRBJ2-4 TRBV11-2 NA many TGTGCCAGCAGCTTCTCCTTTGGGACACAAGCCAAAAACATTCAGTACTTC CASSFSFGTQAKNIQYF
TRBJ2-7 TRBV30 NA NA TGTGCCTGGAGTTTCGGACCGGGACAGAGAAGTACCGGACTAGCCAGGGAGCAGTACTTC CAWSFGPGQRSTGLAREQYF
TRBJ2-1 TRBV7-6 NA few TGTGCCAGCAGCTTTTCCAGGGCGCTCAATGAGCAGTTCTTC CASSFSRALNEQFF
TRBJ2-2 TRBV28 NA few TGTGCCAGCGGGCTTAGCGGTACTCGGAGGGAGCTGTTTTTT CASGLSGTRRELFF
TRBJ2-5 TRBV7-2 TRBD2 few TGTGCCAGCAGCTTAATGCGCGGGGGGGCCCAAGAGACCCAGTACTTC CASSLMRGGAQETQYF
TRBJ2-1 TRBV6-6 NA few TGTGCCAGCGGCTCCGTTGGACGGTCCCTAGATGAGCAGTTCTTC CASGSVGRSLDEQFF
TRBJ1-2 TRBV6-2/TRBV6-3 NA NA TGTGCCAGCACCACCTCCGCCGGGAACAGTGGGGCTGGCTACACCTTC CASTTSAGNSGAGYTF
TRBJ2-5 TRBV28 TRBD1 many TGTGCCAGCATCCCCACGGGGCAGGGGGCGAAGACCCAGTACTTC CASIPTGQGAKTQYF
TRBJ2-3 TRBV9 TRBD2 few TGTGCCAGCAGCCCATTAGCGGGAGTCGGGACTAGGGATACGCAGTATTTT CASSPLAGVGTRDTQYF
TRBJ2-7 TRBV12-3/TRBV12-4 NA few TGTGCCAGCAGTTCCCCGGGATCCTACCCATCCTACGAGCAGTACTTC CASSSPGSYPSYEQYF
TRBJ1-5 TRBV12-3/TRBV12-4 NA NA TGTGCCAGCAGTTTAGGGGGGGTAGGGTTGCGGTCCCAGCATTTT CASSLGGVGLRSQHF
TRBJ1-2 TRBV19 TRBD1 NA TGTGCCAGTAGGGCGAGGGGACAGGGCTCTGGCTACACCTTC CASRARGQGSGYTF
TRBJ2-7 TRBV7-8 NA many TGTGCCAGCAGCTTAGCGCTGCTAGGAAGCTCCTACGAGCAGTACTTC CASSLALLGSSYEQYF
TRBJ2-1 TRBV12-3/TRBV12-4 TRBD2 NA TGTGCCAGCAGTTTTCCAACTAGCGGGGGGGTGTACTCCTACAATGAGCAGTTCTTC CASSFPTSGGVYSYNEQFF
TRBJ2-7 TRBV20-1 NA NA TGCAGTGCCCCGGGGTCCCGATCCTACGAGCAGTACTTC CSAPGSRSYEQYF
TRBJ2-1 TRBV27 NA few TGTGCCAGCAGTTTTGGACCTATTCGGTTCTTC CASSFGPIRFF
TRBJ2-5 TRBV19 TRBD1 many TGTGCCAGTAGTGCCCGGACAGGGACTGAGACCCAGTACTTC CASSARTGTETQYF
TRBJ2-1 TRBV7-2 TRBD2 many TGTGCCAGCAGCACCCCCGGGACTAGCGGGAGGGCTGTGTGGGGCAATGAGCAGTTCTTC CASSTPGTSGRAVWGNEQFF
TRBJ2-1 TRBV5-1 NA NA TGCGCCAGCAGCGCCGGGACTCACAATGAGCAGTTCTTC CASSAGTHNEQFF
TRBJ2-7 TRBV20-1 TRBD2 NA TGCAGTGCTAGAGATCAAATAGCGGGAGGGCCTTGGAACGAGCAGTACTTC CSARDQIAGGPWNEQYF
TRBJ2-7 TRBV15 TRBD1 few TGTGCCACCAGCAGACTGGGGACAGACTACGAGCAGTACTTC CATSRLGTDYEQYF
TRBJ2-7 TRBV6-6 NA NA TGTGCCAGCACCCGCCCCGCAGATTACGAGCAGTACTTC CASTRPADYEQYF
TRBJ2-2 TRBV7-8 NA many TGTGCCAGCAGCTTAGCCGTGGGTAGCACCGGGGAGCTGTTTTTT CASSLAVGSTGELFF
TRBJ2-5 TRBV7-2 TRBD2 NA TGTGCCAGCAGCCCAGGTAGACTAGCGCAAGAGACCCAGTACTTC CASSPGRLAQETQYF
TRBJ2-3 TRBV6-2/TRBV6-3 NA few TGTGCCAGCAGTGTCCGGGGAGATACGCAGTATTTT CASSVRGDTQYF
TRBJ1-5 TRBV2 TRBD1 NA TGTGCCAGGGGACAGGGAGGGGCTCAGCCCCAGCATTTT CARGQGGAQPQHF
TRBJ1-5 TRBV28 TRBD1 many TGTGCCAGCAGTTTCGGGACAGGGGTTAGCAATCAGCCCCAGCATTTT CASSFGTGVSNQPQHF
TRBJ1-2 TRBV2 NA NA TGTGCCAGCACCGGGACGCCTAGCAACTATGGCTACACCTTC CASTGTPSNYGYTF
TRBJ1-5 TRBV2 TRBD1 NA TGTGCCAGCACCAGCCAACCCCTACGACAGGGCAGCAATCAGCCCCAGCATTTT CASTSQPLRQGSNQPQHF
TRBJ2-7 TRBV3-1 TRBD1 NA TGTGCCAGCAGCCAACTCGTGCGGACAGGGGGGGGTTCCTACGAGCAGTACTTC CASSQLVRTGGGSYEQYF
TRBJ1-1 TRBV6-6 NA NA TGTGCCATCCGTATTATGTCGAACACTGAAGCTTTCTTT CAIRIMSNTEAFF
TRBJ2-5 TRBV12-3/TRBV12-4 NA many TGTGCCAGCAGTATCGGACAGCAAGAGACCCAGTACTTC CASSIGQQETQYF
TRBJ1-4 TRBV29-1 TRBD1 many TGCAGCGGAACAGGGGGCGATAATGAAAAACTGTTTTTT CSGTGGDNEKLFF
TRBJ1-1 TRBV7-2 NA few TGTGCCAGCAGCTCCGTAGCGGGGAACACTGAAGCTTTCTTT CASSSVAGNTEAFF
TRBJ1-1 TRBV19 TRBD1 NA TGTGCCGGGATTCGGGACAGAGAAGCTTTCTTT CAGIRDREAFF